This T cell receptor beta chain derives from a study of identifying expanded T cells in peripheral blood. The CDR3 consists of 14 residues. The V and J ends lost 4 bases and 6 bases respectively, with 15 bases between them. Germline CDR1 SNHLY, CDR2 FYNNEI. In its sample, this clone was seen a few times. The repertoire was sequenced with immunoSEQ multiplex PCR; TCRdb's copy has only in-frame clones and lacks some. The sample gives some 120,000 clones, roughly 80% of which show up once; approximately 3% is in the top ten. The chain couples TRBV2 to TRBJ1-1; no clear D gene. The source material was blood. The source is a person aged 18 to 70 in good health. CDR3 sequence reads: CASSVWGIFSEAFF. CDR3 DNA: TGTGCCAGCAGTGTTTGGGGAATATTCTCTGAAGCTTTCTTT. The full variable domain, completed using reference TRBV2 and TRBJ1-1, is EPEVTQTPSHQVTQMGQEVILRCVPISNHLYFYWYRQILGQKVEFLVSFYNNEISEKSEIFDDQFSVERPDGSNFTLKIRSTKLEDSAMYFCASSVWGIFSEAFFGQGTRLTVV.